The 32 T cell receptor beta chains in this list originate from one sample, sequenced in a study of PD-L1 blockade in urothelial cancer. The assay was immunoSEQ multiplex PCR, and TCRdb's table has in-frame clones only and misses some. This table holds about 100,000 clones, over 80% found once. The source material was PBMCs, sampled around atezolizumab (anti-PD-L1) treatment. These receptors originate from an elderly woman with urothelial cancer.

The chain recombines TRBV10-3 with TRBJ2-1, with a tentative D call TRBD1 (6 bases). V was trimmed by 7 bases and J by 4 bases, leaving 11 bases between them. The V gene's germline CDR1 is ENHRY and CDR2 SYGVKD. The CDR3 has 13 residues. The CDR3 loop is CAIMGHRYNEQFF. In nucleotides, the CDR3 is TGTGCCATCATGGGACATCGTTACAATGAGCAGTTCTTC.

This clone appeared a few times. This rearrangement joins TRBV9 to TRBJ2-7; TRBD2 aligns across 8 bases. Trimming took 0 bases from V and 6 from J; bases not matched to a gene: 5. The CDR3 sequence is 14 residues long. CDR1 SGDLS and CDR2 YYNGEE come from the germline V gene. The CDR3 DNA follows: TGTGCCAGCAGCGTAGAACGGGAGGGCTCCGAGCAGTACTTC. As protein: CASSVEREGSEQYF.

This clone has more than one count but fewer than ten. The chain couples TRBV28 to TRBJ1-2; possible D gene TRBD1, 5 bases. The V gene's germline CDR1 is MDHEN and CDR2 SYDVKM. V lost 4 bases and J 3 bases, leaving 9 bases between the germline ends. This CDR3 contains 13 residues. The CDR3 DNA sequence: TGTGCCAGCAGTTCCGCAGGGCACTATGGCTACACCTTC. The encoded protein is CASSSAGHYGYTF.

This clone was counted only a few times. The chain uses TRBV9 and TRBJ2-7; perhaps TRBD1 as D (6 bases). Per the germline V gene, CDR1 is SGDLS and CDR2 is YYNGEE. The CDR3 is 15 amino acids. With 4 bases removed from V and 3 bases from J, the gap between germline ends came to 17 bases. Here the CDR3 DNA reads TGTGCCAGCAGCCGAAACCGGGACAACAACTACGAGCAGTACTTC. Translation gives CASSRNRDNNYEQYF.

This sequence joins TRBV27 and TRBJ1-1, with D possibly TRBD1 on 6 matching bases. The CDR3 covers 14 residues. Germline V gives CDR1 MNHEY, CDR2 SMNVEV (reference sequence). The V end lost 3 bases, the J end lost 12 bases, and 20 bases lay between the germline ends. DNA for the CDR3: TGTGCCAGCAGTTTTTCGGACAGTCTTGAGGGAACTTTCTTT. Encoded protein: CASSFSDSLEGTFF.

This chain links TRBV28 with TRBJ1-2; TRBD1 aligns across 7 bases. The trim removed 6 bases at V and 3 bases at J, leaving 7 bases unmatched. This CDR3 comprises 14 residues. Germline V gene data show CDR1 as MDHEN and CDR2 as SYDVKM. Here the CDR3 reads CASRYQGGDYGYTF. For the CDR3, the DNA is TGTGCCAGCAGGTACCAGGGGGGCGACTATGGCTACACCTTC.

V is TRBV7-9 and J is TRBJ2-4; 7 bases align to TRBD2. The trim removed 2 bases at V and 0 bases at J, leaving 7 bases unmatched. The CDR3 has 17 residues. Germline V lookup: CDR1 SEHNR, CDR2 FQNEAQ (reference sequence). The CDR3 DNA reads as TGTGCCAGCAGCTTAAACCCTAGCGGCCTAGCCAAAAACATTCAGTACTTC. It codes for CASSLNPSGLAKNIQYF.

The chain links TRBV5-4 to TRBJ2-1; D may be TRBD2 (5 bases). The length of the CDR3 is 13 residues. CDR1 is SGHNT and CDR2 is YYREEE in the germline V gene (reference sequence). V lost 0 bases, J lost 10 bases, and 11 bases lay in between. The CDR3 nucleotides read TGTGCCAGCAGCTTGGCCAACGGGAACGAGCAGTTCTTC. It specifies CASSLANGNEQFF.

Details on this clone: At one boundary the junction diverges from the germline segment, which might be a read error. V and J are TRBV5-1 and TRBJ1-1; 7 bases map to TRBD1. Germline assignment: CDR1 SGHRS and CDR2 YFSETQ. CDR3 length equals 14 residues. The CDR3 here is CASSLLGQNTEVFF. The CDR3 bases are TGCGCCAGCAGCCTACTGGGACAGAACACTGAAGTTTTCTTT. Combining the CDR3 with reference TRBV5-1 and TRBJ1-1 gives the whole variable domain KAGVTQTPRYLIKTRGQQVTLSCSPISGHRSVSWYQQTPGQGLQFLFEYFSETQRNKGNFPGRFSGRQFSNSRSEMNVSTLELGDSALYLCASSLLGQNTEVFFGQGTRLTVV.

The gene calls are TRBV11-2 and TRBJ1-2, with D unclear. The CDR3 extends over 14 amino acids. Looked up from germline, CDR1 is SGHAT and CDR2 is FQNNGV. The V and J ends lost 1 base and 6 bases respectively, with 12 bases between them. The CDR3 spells CASSLVDIRDGYTF. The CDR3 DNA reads TGTGCCAGCAGCTTAGTCGATATACGGGATGGCTACACCTTC.

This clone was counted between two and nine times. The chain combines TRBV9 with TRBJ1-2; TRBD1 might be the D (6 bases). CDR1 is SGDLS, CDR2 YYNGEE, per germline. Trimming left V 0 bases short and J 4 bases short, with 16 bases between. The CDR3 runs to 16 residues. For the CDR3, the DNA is TGTGCCAGCAGCGTAGATCTCGGGGAGGGGGGCTATGGCTACACCTTC. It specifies CASSVDLGEGGYGYTF.

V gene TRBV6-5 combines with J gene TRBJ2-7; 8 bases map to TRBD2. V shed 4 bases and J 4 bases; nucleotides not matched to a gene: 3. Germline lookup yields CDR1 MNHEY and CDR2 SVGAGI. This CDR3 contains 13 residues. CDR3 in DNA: TGTGCCAGCAGTTCCGTAGCGGGGTACGAGCAGTACTTC. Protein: CASSSVAGYEQYF.

The DNA of the CDR3 is TGTGCCAGCAGCCCAACTTCGGGGACAGGGAACGATGAGCAGTTCTTC. Translation: CASSPTSGTGNDEQFF. The chain joins TRBV9 to TRBJ2-1; TRBD1 aligns across 9 bases. The ends lost 4 bases at V and 8 bases at J; junction bases unmatched: 13. Germline V gives CDR1 SGDLS, CDR2 YYNGEE. This CDR3 comprises 16 residues.

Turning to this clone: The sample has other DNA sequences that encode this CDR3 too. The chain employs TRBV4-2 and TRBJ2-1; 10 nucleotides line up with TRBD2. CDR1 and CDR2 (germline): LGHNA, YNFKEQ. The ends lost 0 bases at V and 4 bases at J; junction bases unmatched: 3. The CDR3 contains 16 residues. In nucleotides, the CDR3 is TGTGCCAGCAGCCAAGATGGAGCGGGAGGGTACAATGAGCAGTTCTTC. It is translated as CASSQDGAGGYNEQFF.

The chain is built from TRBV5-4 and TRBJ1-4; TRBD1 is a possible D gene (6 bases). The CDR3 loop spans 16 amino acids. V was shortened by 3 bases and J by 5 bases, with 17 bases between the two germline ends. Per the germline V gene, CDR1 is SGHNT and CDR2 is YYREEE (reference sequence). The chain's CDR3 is CASSSGGWGQNEKLFF. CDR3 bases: TGTGCCAGCAGCTCCGGGGGGTGGGGGCAGAATGAAAAACTGTTTTTT.

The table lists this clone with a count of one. This CDR3 reads CASTNNGAGKTEAFF. CDR3 coding DNA: TGTGCCAGCACCAACAACGGTGCAGGCAAGACTGAAGCTTTCTTT. This chain joins TRBV28 and TRBJ1-1; D unclear. The germline V gene encodes CDR1 MDHEN and CDR2 SYDVKM. There are 15 residues in the CDR3. The V gene lost 7 bases and the J gene lost 5 bases, with 20 bases spanning the gap.

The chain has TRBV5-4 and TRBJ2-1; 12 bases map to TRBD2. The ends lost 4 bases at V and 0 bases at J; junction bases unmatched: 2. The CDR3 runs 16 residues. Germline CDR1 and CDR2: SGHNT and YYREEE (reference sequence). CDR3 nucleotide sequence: TGTGCCAGCAGCCCTAGCGGGAGGGCCTCCTACAATGAGCAGTTCTTC. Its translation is CASSPSGRASYNEQFF.

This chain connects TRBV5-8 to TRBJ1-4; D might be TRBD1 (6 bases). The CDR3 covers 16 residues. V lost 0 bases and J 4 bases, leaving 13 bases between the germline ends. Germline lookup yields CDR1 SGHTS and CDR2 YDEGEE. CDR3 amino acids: CASSLGGPVYNEKLFF. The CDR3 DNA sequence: TGTGCCAGCAGCTTGGGGGGGCCAGTTTATAATGAAAAACTGTTTTTT.

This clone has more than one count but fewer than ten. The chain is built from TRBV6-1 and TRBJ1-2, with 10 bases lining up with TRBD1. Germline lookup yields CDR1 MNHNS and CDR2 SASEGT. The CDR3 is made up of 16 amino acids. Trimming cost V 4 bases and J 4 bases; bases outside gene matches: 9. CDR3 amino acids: CASSVRQGARIYGYTF. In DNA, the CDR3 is TGTGCCAGCAGTGTGAGACAGGGGGCGCGGATCTATGGCTACACCTTC.

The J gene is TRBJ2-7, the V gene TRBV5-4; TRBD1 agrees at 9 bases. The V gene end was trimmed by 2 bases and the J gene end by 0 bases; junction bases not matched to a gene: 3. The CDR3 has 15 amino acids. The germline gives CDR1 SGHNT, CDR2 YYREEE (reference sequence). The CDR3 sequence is CASSLGQGFSYEQYF. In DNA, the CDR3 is TGTGCCAGCAGCTTAGGACAGGGGTTCTCCTACGAGCAGTACTTC.

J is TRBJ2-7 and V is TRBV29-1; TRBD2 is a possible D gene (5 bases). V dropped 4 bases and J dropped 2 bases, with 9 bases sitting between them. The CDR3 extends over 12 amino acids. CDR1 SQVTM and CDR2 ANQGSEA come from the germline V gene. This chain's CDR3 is CSVGVGAYEQYF. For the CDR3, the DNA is TGCAGCGTTGGGGTCGGGGCCTACGAGCAGTACTTC.

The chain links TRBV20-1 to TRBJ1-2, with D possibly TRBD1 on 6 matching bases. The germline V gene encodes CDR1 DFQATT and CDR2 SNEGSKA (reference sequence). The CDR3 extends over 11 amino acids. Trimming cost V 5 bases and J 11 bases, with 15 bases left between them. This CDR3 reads CSAGGGGAYTF. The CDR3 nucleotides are TGCAGTGCTGGAGGTGGGGGGGCATACACCTTC.

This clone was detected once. CDR3 sequence (DNA): TGTGCCAGCAGCGTAGGTAACTTAAACACCGGGGAGCTGTTTTTT. It is translated as CASSVGNLNTGELFF. The J gene is TRBJ2-2, the V gene TRBV9; D unclear. The CDR3 sequence is 15 residues long. The V gene lost 0 bases and the J gene lost 2 bases, with 8 bases spanning the gap. Germline V CDR1 and CDR2: SGDLS, YYNGEE.

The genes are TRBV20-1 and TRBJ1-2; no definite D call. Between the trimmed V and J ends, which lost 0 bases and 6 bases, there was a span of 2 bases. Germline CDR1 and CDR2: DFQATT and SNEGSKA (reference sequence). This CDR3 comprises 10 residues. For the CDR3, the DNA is TGCAGTGCTAGAGACGATGGCTACACCTTC. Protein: CSARDDGYTF.

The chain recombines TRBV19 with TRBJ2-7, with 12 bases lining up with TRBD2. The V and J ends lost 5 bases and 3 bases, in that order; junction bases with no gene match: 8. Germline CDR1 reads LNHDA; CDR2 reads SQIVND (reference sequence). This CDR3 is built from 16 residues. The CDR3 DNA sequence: TGTGCCAGTAGTCTTTGGACTAGCGGGGTTGTCTACGAGCAGTACTTC. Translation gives CASSLWTSGVVYEQYF.

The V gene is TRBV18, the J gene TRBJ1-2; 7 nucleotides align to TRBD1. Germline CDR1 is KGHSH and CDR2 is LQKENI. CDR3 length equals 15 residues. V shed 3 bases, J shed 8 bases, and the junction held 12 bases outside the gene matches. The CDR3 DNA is TGTGCCAGCTCACCCCCAGGGGGGCTTGGCTACGGCTACACCTTC. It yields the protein CASSPPGGLGYGYTF.

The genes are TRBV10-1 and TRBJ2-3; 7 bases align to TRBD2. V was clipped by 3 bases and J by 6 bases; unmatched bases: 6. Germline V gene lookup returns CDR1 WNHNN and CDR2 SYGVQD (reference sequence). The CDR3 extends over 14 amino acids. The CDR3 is CASSDAGVVDTQYF. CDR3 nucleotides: TGCGCCAGCAGTGACGCGGGAGTGGTGGATACGCAGTATTTT.

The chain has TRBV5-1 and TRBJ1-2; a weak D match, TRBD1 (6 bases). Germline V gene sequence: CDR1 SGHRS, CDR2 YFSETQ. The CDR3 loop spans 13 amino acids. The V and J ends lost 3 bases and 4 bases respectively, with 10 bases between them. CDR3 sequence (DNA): TGCGCCAGCAGCTACGGACAGACCTATGGCTACACCTTC. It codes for CASSYGQTYGYTF. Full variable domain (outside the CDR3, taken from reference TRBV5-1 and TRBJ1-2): KAGVTQTPRYLIKTRGQQVTLSCSPISGHRSVSWYQQTPGQGLQFLFEYFSETQRNKGNFPGRFSGRQFSNSRSEMNVSTLELGDSALYLCASSYGQTYGYTFGSGTRLTVV.

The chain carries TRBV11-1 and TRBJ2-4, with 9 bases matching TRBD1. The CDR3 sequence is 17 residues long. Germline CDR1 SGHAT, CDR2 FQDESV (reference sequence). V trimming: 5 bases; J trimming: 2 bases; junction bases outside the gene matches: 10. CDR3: CASSPTGGIRSKNIQYF. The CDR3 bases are TGTGCCAGCAGCCCAACAGGGGGCATTAGGTCCAAAAACATTCAGTACTTC. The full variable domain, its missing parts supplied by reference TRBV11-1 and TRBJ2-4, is EAEVAQSPRYKITEKSQAVAFWCDPISGHATLYWYRQILGQGPELLVQFQDESVVDDSQLPKDRFSAERLKGVDSTLKIQPAELGDSAMYLCASSPTGGIRSKNIQYFGAGTRLSVL.

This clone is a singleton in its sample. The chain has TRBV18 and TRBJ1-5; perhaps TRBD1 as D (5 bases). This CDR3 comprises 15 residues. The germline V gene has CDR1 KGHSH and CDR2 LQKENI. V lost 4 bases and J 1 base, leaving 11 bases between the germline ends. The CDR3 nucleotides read TGTGCCAGCTCACGGGGGGTGTCCAGCAATCAGCCCCAGCATTTT. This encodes CASSRGVSSNQPQHF. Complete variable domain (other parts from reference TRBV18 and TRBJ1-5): NAGVMQNPRHLVRRRGQEARLRCSPMKGHSHVYWYRQLPEEGLKFMVYLQKENIIDESGMPKERFSAEFPKEGPSILRIQQVVRGDSAAYFCASSRGVSSNQPQHFGDGTRLSIL.

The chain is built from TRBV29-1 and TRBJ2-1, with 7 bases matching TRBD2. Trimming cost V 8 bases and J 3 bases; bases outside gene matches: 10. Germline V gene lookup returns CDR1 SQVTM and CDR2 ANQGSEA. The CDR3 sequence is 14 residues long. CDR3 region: CSLTGGEFYNEQFF. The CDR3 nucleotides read TGCAGCCTGACTGGGGGGGAATTCTACAATGAGCAGTTCTTC.

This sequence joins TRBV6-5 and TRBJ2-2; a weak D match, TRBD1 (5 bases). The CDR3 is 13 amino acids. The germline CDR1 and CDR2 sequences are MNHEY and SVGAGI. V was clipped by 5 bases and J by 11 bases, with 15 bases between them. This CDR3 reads CASSARRQGELFF. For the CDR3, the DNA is TGTGCCAGCAGTGCACGAAGGCAGGGTGAGCTGTTTTTT.